These 32 T cell receptor beta chains were all obtained from the same sample, sequenced in a study of cytomegalovirus exposure and HLA in healthy donors. Primers included in the PCR were 60 Vbeta and 13 Jbeta primers. Using immunoSEQ multiplex PCR, the repertoire was profiled, and TCRdb retains in-frame clones only, with some absent. This sample has 90,000 to 120,000 clones, with less than 80% found just once. What was sequenced was PBMCs. These receptors were collected from a man in his thirties or forties in good health and CMV-seronegative.

V and J are TRBV6-6 and TRBJ2-7; no firm D call. Germline V gene data show CDR1 as MNHNY and CDR2 as SVGAGI (reference sequence). Deletions cut 4 bases from V and 4 bases from J, with 5 bases between. This CDR3 is 11 amino acids long. The CDR3 DNA reads TGTGCCAGCAGTTCCGCGTACGAGCAGTACTTC. Translation: CASSSAYEQYF.

The chain employs TRBV23-1 and TRBJ1-1, with D perhaps TRBD1 (6 bases). TRBV23-1 is annotated as an ORF whose role is uncertain. V lost 8 bases and J 4 bases, leaving 14 bases between the germline ends. This CDR3 spans 13 amino acids. CDR3 bases: TGCGCCAGCTCCCCCAGGGGAGCCACTGAAGCTTTCTTT. Translation: CASSPRGATEAFF.

The genes are TRBV19 and TRBJ2-7; 7 bases line up with TRBD1. The CDR3 has 16 amino acids. The ends lost 6 bases at V and 0 bases at J; junction bases unmatched: 11. Germline V gene lookup returns CDR1 LNHDA and CDR2 SQIVND (reference sequence). CDR3 protein: CASSPSRDSASYEQYF. The CDR3 DNA reads TGTGCCAGTAGCCCATCCCGGGACAGTGCCTCCTACGAGCAGTACTTC.

V is TRBV13 and J is TRBJ2-3, with TRBD2 matching over 10 bases. Per germline, CDR1 PRHDT and CDR2 FYEKMQ (reference sequence). This CDR3 region has 14 residues. V lost 4 bases to trimming and J lost 8 bases; unmatched junction nucleotides: 6. CDR3 sequence: CASSSGTSVITQYF. As DNA, the CDR3 is TGTGCCAGCAGCTCAGGGACTAGCGTAATTACGCAGTATTTT. Complete variable domain (other parts from reference TRBV13 and TRBJ2-3): AAGVIQSPRHLIKEKRETATLKCYPIPRHDTVYWYQQGPGQDPQFLISFYEKMQSDKGSIPDRFSAQQFSDYHSELNMSSLELGDSALYFCASSSGTSVITQYFGPGTRLTVL.

The chain joins TRBV2 to TRBJ1-4; the match to TRBD1 covers 7 bases. Germline V gene sequence: CDR1 SNHLY, CDR2 FYNNEI. Germline trimming cut 5 bases from V and 7 bases from J; bases unmatched to any gene: 7. The CDR3 length is 14 residues. This CDR3 is CASSRNRGVEKLFF. The CDR3 DNA reads TGTGCCAGCAGTCGGAACAGGGGTGTTGAAAAACTGTTTTTT.

The J gene is TRBJ1-1, the V gene TRBV7-8; tentative D call: TRBD1 (5 bases). Germline loops: CDR1 SGHVS, CDR2 FQNEAQ. V was clipped by 8 bases and J by 4 bases, with 17 bases between them. CDR3 length: 14 amino acids. This CDR3 is CASREGFWSTEAFF. DNA for the CDR3: TGTGCCAGCCGGGAGGGGTTCTGGTCCACTGAAGCTTTCTTT. The full variable domain, its missing parts supplied by reference TRBV7-8 and TRBJ1-1, is GAGVSQSPRYKVAKRGQDVALRCDPISGHVSLFWYQQALGQGPEFLTYFQNEAQLDKSGLPSDRFFAERPEGSVSTLKIQRTQQEDSAVYLCASREGFWSTEAFFGQGTRLTVV.

The rearrangement links TRBV7-9 to TRBJ2-2; possibly TRBD2 for D (6 bases). Trimming left V 3 bases short and J 0 bases short, with 11 bases between. The CDR3 spans 16 residues. The germline gives CDR1 SEHNR, CDR2 FQNEAQ (reference sequence). CDR3 DNA sequence: TGTGCCAGCAGCTTTCCCCGGGGGACGAACACCGGGGAGCTGTTTTTT. It codes for CASSFPRGTNTGELFF.

This chain connects TRBV13 to TRBJ1-2; 7 nucleotides match TRBD1. The CDR3 length is 15 residues. J lost 2 bases, V lost 5 bases, and 8 bases had no gene match. Germline CDR1 is PRHDT and CDR2 is FYEKMQ (reference sequence). CDR3 nucleotides: TGTGCCAGCAGCCAAACCGGGACAGCGAACTATGGCTACACCTTC. Protein product: CASSQTGTANYGYTF.

This clone came up a few times. The chain recombines TRBV6-1 with TRBJ1-2; 7 positions match TRBD1. After removal of 1 base from V and 2 bases from J, the junction contained 4 bases not matched to a gene. The CDR3 is made up of 15 amino acids. The V gene's germline CDR1 is MNHNS and CDR2 SASEGT. The CDR3 region is CASSEGPGGNYGYTF. DNA of the CDR3: TGTGCCAGCAGTGAAGGGCCAGGGGGAAACTATGGCTACACCTTC.

This clone was counted a few times. CDR3 in DNA: TGTGCCAGCAGCCAAGATTGGTCACAGGACTATAATTCACCCCTCCACTTT. Translation gives CASSQDWSQDYNSPLHF. This rearrangement joins TRBV14 to TRBJ1-6, with D possibly being TRBD1 (5 bases). CDR3 length: 17 amino acids. CDR1 is SGHDN and CDR2 is FVKESK in the germline V gene. The germline V and J ends were trimmed by 0 bases and 3 bases, with 12 bases remaining between them. Based on the CDR3 plus reference TRBV14 and TRBJ1-6, the full variable domain is EAGVTQFPSHSVIEKGQTVTLRCDPISGHDNLYWYRRVMGKEIKFLLHFVKESKQDESGMPNNRFLAERTGGTYSTLKVQPAELEDSGVYFCASSQDWSQDYNSPLHFGNGTRLTVT.

In nucleotides, the CDR3 is TGTGCCAGCAGCTCACGGACTAGCCTGGGCGAGCAGTACTTC. This codes for CASSSRTSLGEQYF. The chain joins TRBV7-8 to TRBJ2-7; 8 bases are a match to TRBD2. This CDR3 is 14 amino acids long. Trimming at V came to 4 bases and at J to 6 bases, leaving 8 bases not matched to a gene. The germline V gene encodes CDR1 SGHVS and CDR2 FQNEAQ.

This chain connects TRBV15 to TRBJ2-1, with TRBD2 identical over 14 bases. The CDR3 runs to 19 residues. CDR1 and CDR2 from the germline V gene are LNHNV and YYDKDF (reference sequence). The V segment lost 2 bases and the J segment 5 bases; nucleotides outside the gene matches: 11. Here the CDR3 reads CATSRLDLGLAGEDNEQFF. The CDR3 bases are TGTGCCACCAGCAGACTCGACCTGGGACTAGCGGGAGAGGACAATGAGCAGTTCTTC.

CDR3 DNA: TGTGCCAGCAGCCCCCGGGATTTTGCTGTCACAGATACGCAGTATTTT. Protein sequence: CASSPRDFAVTDTQYF. The chain carries TRBV14 and TRBJ2-3, with D tentatively TRBD2 (5 bases). CDR1 SGHDN and CDR2 FVKESK come from the germline V gene. This CDR3 region has 16 residues. V lost 4 bases, J lost 2 bases, and 16 bases lay in between.

The rearrangement joins TRBV5-6 to TRBJ2-7; 11 nucleotides agree with TRBD1. The V gene's germline CDR1 is SGHDT and CDR2 YYEEEE. CDR3 size: 15 residues. J was trimmed by 2 bases and V by 3 bases; bases with no gene match: 4. The CDR3 DNA reads TGTGCCAGCAGCTCAGCGGGACAGGGGGCCTACGAGCAGTACTTC. It yields the protein CASSSAGQGAYEQYF.

In its sample, this clone was seen once. J is TRBJ1-2 and V is TRBV28, with D hard to call. Trimming took off 2 bases at V and 2 bases at J, with 12 bases between the two ends. The CDR3 is 15 residues long. Germline V gene lookup returns CDR1 MDHEN and CDR2 SYDVKM. The DNA of the CDR3 is TGTGCCAGCAGTTTAATGGCCTCTTCAAACTATGGCTACACCTTC. This codes for CASSLMASSNYGYTF.

This chain connects TRBV5-4 to TRBJ2-4, with TRBD1 matching over 9 bases. Germline trimming cut 2 bases from V and 8 bases from J; bases unmatched to any gene: 5. CDR3 size: 14 residues. The germline gives CDR1 SGHNT, CDR2 YYREEE (reference sequence). In nucleotides, the CDR3 is TGTGCCAGCAGCTTACAGGGGGCTATGCACATTCAGTACTTC. This gives the protein CASSLQGAMHIQYF.

This clone was found once. The chain combines TRBV30 with TRBJ1-5; TRBD1 matches at 9 bases. J gave up 3 bases and V 2 bases, and 11 bases lay outside the gene matches. Germline assignment: CDR1 GTSNPN and CDR2 SVGIG (reference sequence). The CDR3 has 17 residues. Written as DNA, the CDR3 is TGTGCCTGGAGTCGACAGGGGGTAGCGGATTACAATCAGCCCCAGCATTTT. Translation: CAWSRQGVADYNQPQHF.

This chain uses TRBV6-4 with TRBJ2-3, with TRBD1 identical over 10 bases. Germline CDR1 and CDR2: MRHNA and SNTAGT. This CDR3 region has 15 residues. The trim removed 2 bases at V and 4 bases at J, leaving 3 bases unmatched. The CDR3 DNA reads as TGTGCCAGCAGTGACGGACAGGGGGAGGCAGATACGCAGTATTTT. Residues: CASSDGQGEADTQYF.

The chain links TRBV30 to TRBJ1-5; TRBD1 matches 7 bases. Germline loops: CDR1 GTSNPN, CDR2 SVGIG (reference sequence). CDR3 length: 15 residues. Unmatched junction bases numbered 6, after V lost 2 bases and J lost 2 bases. The DNA for the CDR3 is TGTGCCTGGAGTCCGTTGGGGACAGGCAATCAGCCCCAGCATTTT. Residues: CAWSPLGTGNQPQHF.

V and J are TRBV5-1 and TRBJ2-7, with D possibly being TRBD1 (5 bases). There are 15 residues in the CDR3. V shed 0 bases and J shed 3 bases, with 13 bases lying between them. The germline CDR1 and CDR2 sequences are SGHRS and YFSETQ. The CDR3 nucleotides read TGCGCCAGCAGCTTGGTAGCAGGGATGAACTACGAGCAGTACTTC. Translated, it gives CASSLVAGMNYEQYF.

The chain couples TRBV6-5 to TRBJ2-5; 7 nucleotides align to TRBD2. CDR3 length: 14 amino acids. V was clipped by 0 bases and J by 5 bases; unmatched bases: 3. Germline values: CDR1 MNHEY, CDR2 SVGAGI. CDR3 nucleotide sequence: TGTGCCAGCAGTTACTCGCACGGGAGGGAGACCCAGTACTTC. It yields the protein CASSYSHGRETQYF.

The gene calls are TRBV5-5 and TRBJ2-7; possible D gene TRBD1, 6 bases. V lost 4 bases, J lost 2 bases, and 10 bases lay in between. CDR3 size: 13 residues. Germline V CDR1 and CDR2: SGHKS, YYEKEE (reference sequence). The CDR3 DNA sequence: TGTGCCAGCAGCCCCGGGACACCCTACGAGCAGTACTTC. Protein sequence: CASSPGTPYEQYF.

The rearrangement uses TRBV27 and TRBJ2-5; D gene ambiguous. This CDR3 has 18 residues. Germline V CDR1 and CDR2: MNHEY, SMNVEV (reference sequence). V gave up 4 bases and J gave up 5 bases, with 26 bases separating them. CDR3 sequence (DNA): TGTGCCAGCAGTTCGAGTCGTTACCCACTCAGGAAGACGGAGACCCAGTACTTC. This encodes CASSSSRYPLRKTETQYF.

The chain is built from TRBV30 and TRBJ1-1; TRBD1 matches 9 bases. V dropped 8 bases and J dropped 0; count of bases not matched to a gene: 7. The CDR3 extends over 14 amino acids. The germline V gene has CDR1 GTSNPN and CDR2 SVGIG (reference sequence). CDR3 coding DNA: TGTGCCGTTCGGGACAGGGAGTTGAACACTGAAGCTTTCTTT. This encodes CAVRDRELNTEAFF.

The rearrangement uses TRBV5-1 and TRBJ2-1; D is uncertain. The CDR3 sequence is 13 residues long. Between the trimmed V and J ends, which lost 2 bases and 8 bases, there was a span of 11 bases. Per germline, CDR1 SGHRS and CDR2 YFSETQ. The CDR3 spells CASSFNRDDEQFF. The CDR3 DNA sequence: TGCGCCAGCAGCTTCAACAGAGACGATGAGCAGTTCTTC.

This clone was counted only a few times. This sequence joins TRBV7-9 and TRBJ2-6, with 8 bases matching TRBD1. J lost 11 bases, V lost 6 bases, and 15 bases had no gene match. This CDR3 has 16 residues. In germline, CDR1 is SEHNR, CDR2 FQNEAQ (reference sequence). The CDR3 loop is CASRAYPKDRGHVLTF. CDR3 DNA: TGTGCCAGCAGAGCATACCCCAAAGACAGGGGACACGTCCTGACTTTC.

The chain uses TRBV4-2 and TRBJ2-1; 13 nucleotides agree with TRBD2. From germline, CDR1 is LGHNA and CDR2 YNFKEQ. V lost 3 bases, J lost 7 bases, and 6 bases stayed unmatched. This CDR3 region has 16 residues. The CDR3 DNA sequence: TGTGCCAGCAGCCAGAGGGGACTAGCGGGACGGAATGAGCAGTTCTTC. The encoded protein is CASSQRGLAGRNEQFF.

The J gene is TRBJ1-5, the V gene TRBV28, with D unresolved. Germline loops: CDR1 MDHEN, CDR2 SYDVKM. This CDR3 is built from 16 residues. Trimming took 3 bases from V and 1 from J, leaving 13 bases between them. In nucleotides, the CDR3 is TGTGCCAGCAGTTTTTTGGGTGGGGAGAGCAATCAGCCCCAGCATTTT. Amino acids: CASSFLGGESNQPQHF. Variable domain in full (rest from reference TRBV28 and TRBJ1-5): DVKVTQSSRYLVKRTGEKVFLECVQDMDHENMFWYRQDPGLGLRLIYFSYDVKMKEKGDIPEGYSVSREKKERFSLILESASTNQTSMYLCASSFLGGESNQPQHFGDGTRLSIL.

This CDR3 is CASSPGDRGLHLRETQYF. CDR3 sequence (DNA): TGCGCCAGCAGCCCAGGGGACAGGGGACTCCACCTACGGGAGACCCAGTACTTC. The chain joins TRBV5-1 to TRBJ2-5; TRBD1 agrees at 10 bases. The V and J ends lost 4 bases and 5 bases, in that order; junction bases with no gene match: 17. The germline CDR1 and CDR2 sequences are SGHRS and YFSETQ. The CDR3 runs 18 residues.

This sequence joins TRBV15 and TRBJ2-7; TRBD2 agrees at 12 bases. V trimming: 3 bases; J trimming: 7 bases; junction bases outside the gene matches: 7. The CDR3 extends over 15 amino acids. Germline CDR1 reads LNHNV; CDR2 reads YYDKDF (reference sequence). CDR3 DNA: TGTGCCACCAGCAGGCCTAGCGGGAGGGCCAATGAGCAGTACTTC. Residues: CATSRPSGRANEQYF.

The count of this clone is one. This chain joins TRBV4-1 and TRBJ2-7, with unresolved D. V was pared by 1 base and J by 3 bases, with 13 bases between. CDR3 length: 15 residues. CDR1 and CDR2 (germline): MGHRA, YSYEKL. This chain's CDR3 is CASSQVRSASYEQYF. CDR3 nucleotides: TGCGCCAGCAGCCAAGTGCGGTCCGCTAGCTACGAGCAGTACTTC.

This chain links TRBV5-4 with TRBJ2-4; 13 bases align to TRBD2. The germline gives CDR1 SGHNT, CDR2 YYREEE (reference sequence). This CDR3 contains 16 residues. With V trimmed by 2 bases and J by 8 bases, 7 bases remained unmatched. The CDR3 DNA reads as TGTGCCAGCAGCTTCCGGACTAGCGGGAGTGGGGACATTCAGTACTTC. Its protein is CASSFRTSGSGDIQYF.